Listed below are T cell receptor beta chains from one sample, sequenced in a study of shared clonotypes between healthy human individuals. Profiling relied on immunoSEQ multiplex PCR, and the TCRdb table lists in-frame clones only, not all of them. The sample has about 2.4 million clones; 80% to 95% are singletons. The sample consisted of naive CD4+ T cells from PBMCs. These receptors came from a man younger than 35 in good health. Some clones in this sample may be carry-over from other donors' samples. Both conserved end residues are trimmed from each CDR3. The D gene is left open where the match is weak.

d_gene,v_gene,j_gene,CDR3aa
NA,TRBV7-2,TRBJ2-3,ASSRGSTDTQY
NA,TRBV11-2,TRBJ1-2,ASSAAGGYT
NA,TRBV27,TRBJ2-7,ATWGWAREQY
NA,TRBV5-1,TRBJ2-7,ASSSPDSLSYEQY
NA,TRBV9,TRBJ2-3,ASSVSSSTDTQY
NA,TRBV20-1,TRBJ2-1,SGGPYNEQF
NA,TRBV2,TRBJ1-2,ASTTSRGAGEYGYT
TRBD2,TRBV5-8,TRBJ2-1,ASSTEGLAHNEQF
TRBD2,TRBV29-1,TRBJ2-5,SGEGAARQTQY
NA,TRBV28,TRBJ1-2,ASSIPGINYGYT
TRBD1,TRBV19,TRBJ1-5,ASRGGGSGQPQH
NA,TRBV11-2,TRBJ1-3,ASSLSGRAGNTIY
NA,TRBV28,TRBJ1-6,ASSSPLEASPLH
TRBD1,TRBV19,TRBJ1-4,ASTHEGQRSEKLF
NA,TRBV30,TRBJ1-5,AWSTTPRLGPQH
TRBD1,TRBV6-5,TRBJ1-5,ASSSGTGTNQPQH
NA,TRBV30,TRBJ1-6,AWSAGSSYNSPLH
NA,TRBV6-1,TRBJ1-5,ASSGRQVPSNQPQH
NA,TRBV7-6,TRBJ2-3,ASSPRGDTQY
NA,TRBV28,TRBJ1-1,ASRSAVAEAF
NA,TRBV5-5,TRBJ1-2,ASSLGPGDNGYT
TRBD1,TRBV18,TRBJ1-1,ASSPPGTGVNTEAF
NA,TRBV5-6,TRBJ2-3,ASRGLGLGTDTQY
TRBD1,TRBV14,TRBJ1-1,ASSPLKSGGNTEAF
NA,TRBV6-5,TRBJ1-1,ASSYREKGTEAF
NA,TRBV30,TRBJ1-2,AWSPGTYYGYT
TRBD2,TRBV7-2,TRBJ2-7,ASSYREGSYEQY
TRBD1,TRBV2,TRBJ2-5,ASNLDRAQETQY
NA,TRBV6-5,TRBJ1-2,ASSEAGTFGYT
NA,TRBV5-1,TRBJ2-7,ASSLADRVYEQY
NA,TRBV27,TRBJ2-3,ASSSLGSSEDTQY
NA,TRBV5-1,TRBJ2-3,ASSLGLSALSTDTQY
NA,TRBV29-1,TRBJ2-5,SVLPSGLIYRETQY
NA,TRBV28,TRBJ1-2,ASSLNPGDHGYT
TRBD2,TRBV9,TRBJ2-3,ASSVATKRGGLADPTDTQY
NA,TRBV7-2,TRBJ2-3,ASSSGTTSDTQY
TRBD2,TRBV5-1,TRBJ2-5,ASSLGLAENGGTQY
NA,TRBV7-8,TRBJ1-1,ASSAAFTQGAPNTEAF
TRBD2,TRBV4-1,TRBJ2-7,ASRTSSGRSDEQY
TRBD2,TRBV6-1,TRBJ2-1,ASSEGLADSYNEQF
NA,TRBV6-5,TRBJ2-3,ASSYSGVTDTQY
NA,TRBV20-1,TRBJ1-2,SLGGDGYT
NA,TRBV11-3,TRBJ2-7,ASSLAPQYEQY
NA,TRBV28,TRBJ2-3,ASSSLGPSTDTQY
TRBD1,TRBV19,TRBJ1-1,ASLQGGGNTEAF
NA,TRBV7-2,TRBJ1-5,ASSPTLSNQPQH
TRBD1,TRBV9,TRBJ1-2,AIWDRLYGYT
NA,TRBV7-3,TRBJ1-1,ASSLTGPNTEAF
TRBD1,TRBV19,TRBJ2-2,ASSRNRGWSGELF
NA,TRBV29-1,TRBJ2-1,SVEERRQYNEQF
TRBD1,TRBV30,TRBJ1-2,AWAGTGVEYGYT
NA,TRBV11-2,TRBJ1-2,ASSPGAFSLYGYT
TRBD1,TRBV18,TRBJ1-2,ASSRTGDRSYGYT
NA,TRBV2,TRBJ2-6,ASSGGTGANVLT
NA,TRBV28,TRBJ2-5,ASRNSVQETQY
NA,TRBV7-3,TRBJ2-2,ASSLGRGTGELF
TRBD1,TRBV5-1,TRBJ2-5,ASRGQGQETQY
NA,TRBV10-3,TRBJ2-1,AIGLASHAGLVVLALSSYNEQF
TRBD2,TRBV9,TRBJ2-1,ASSPRSGTSGNEQF
TRBD1,TRBV7-7,TRBJ1-2,ASSLPRRGTVNYGYT